Listed here are 7 T cell receptor beta chains from one sample, sequenced in a study of blood T cells in healthy people across ages. The use of a sample-barcoded 5' primer and a J-beta primer mix characterized a second PCR of about 7 to 12 cycles. TCRdb re-called the 5' RACE reads through MiXCR, storing one row per CDR3 protein. The data show about 1.6 million distinct CDR3 sequences, about 35% seen once. The sample comprised blood. These receptor sequences come from a woman younger than 45 in good health.

This rearrangement joins TRBV11-2 to TRBJ2-7; maybe TRBD2 (6 bases). Trimming removed 4 bases from V and 0 bases from J, with 22 bases in between. The CDR3 is made up of 18 amino acids. Looked up from germline, CDR1 is SGHAT and CDR2 is FQNNGV. This CDR3 reads CASSSIKTGRTSSYEQYF. CDR3 coding DNA: TGTGCCAGCAGCTCTATAAAAACCGGGAGAACTAGCTCCTACGAGCAGTACTTC.

This clonotype has more than one count but fewer than ten. The chain employs TRBV20-1 and TRBJ2-7; TRBD1 is a possible D gene (6 bases). In germline, CDR1 is DFQATT, CDR2 SNEGSKA (reference sequence). V was trimmed by 6 bases and J by 4 bases, leaving 16 bases between them. The length of the CDR3 is 13 residues. The CDR3 region is CSAKNRARYEQYF. CDR3 DNA sequence: TGCAGTGCCAAAAACAGGGCGCGGTACGAGCAGTACTTC.

This chain joins TRBV20-1 and TRBJ1-2, with D unresolved. V was cut by 5 bases and J by 7 bases, with 11 bases left in between. CDR1 and CDR2 (germline): DFQATT, SNEGSKA (reference sequence). CDR3 length equals 11 residues. The CDR3 DNA reads TGCAGTGCTGGACCCGGCTCTGGCTACACCTTC. The encoded protein is CSAGPGSGYTF.

This sequence joins TRBV2 and TRBJ2-3; D is tentatively TRBD1 or TRBD2 (5 bases each). This CDR3 is 13 amino acids long. Deletions cut 1 base from V and 10 bases from J, with 12 bases between. Per germline, CDR1 SNHLY and CDR2 FYNNEI. This chain's CDR3 is CASSEVGPSSQYF. The CDR3 bases are TGTGCCAGCAGTGAAGTGGGACCCTCGTCGCAGTATTTT.

This clonotype came up a few times. The CDR3 sequence is CASTDRDSNTEAFF. CDR3 nucleotides: TGTGCCAGCACTGACAGAGATTCGAACACTGAAGCTTTCTTT. The V call is TRBV6-1, the J call TRBJ1-1, with D possibly matching TRBD1 (5 bases). Germline loops: CDR1 MNHNS, CDR2 SASEGT. V shed 7 bases and J shed 1 base, with 13 bases lying between them. There are 14 residues in the CDR3.

Worth noting for this clonotype: At one of its ends the junction is not consistent with the germline gene, which may arise from a read error. This rearrangement joins TRBV4-1 to TRBJ2-7; possibly TRBD2 for D (6 bases). The CDR3 has 17 amino acids. Looked up from germline, CDR1 is MGHRA and CDR2 is YSYEKL. The CDR3 region has the DNA TGCGCCAGCAGGCAAGTGTCGTCGCAGGGAGGAAGCTACGAGCAGTACTTC. Its translation is CASRQVSSQGGSYEQYF.

This clonotype was counted once. The chain is built from TRBV21-1 and TRBJ2-1; the DNA was not compared with TRBD2, the D call given in the table. TRBV21-1 is deemed a pseudogene. The CDR3 is 14 residues long. The CDR3 loop reads CASSKGTSADEQFF. For the CDR3, the DNA is TGTGCCAGCAGCAAAGGGACTAGCGCAGATGAGCAGTTCTTC.